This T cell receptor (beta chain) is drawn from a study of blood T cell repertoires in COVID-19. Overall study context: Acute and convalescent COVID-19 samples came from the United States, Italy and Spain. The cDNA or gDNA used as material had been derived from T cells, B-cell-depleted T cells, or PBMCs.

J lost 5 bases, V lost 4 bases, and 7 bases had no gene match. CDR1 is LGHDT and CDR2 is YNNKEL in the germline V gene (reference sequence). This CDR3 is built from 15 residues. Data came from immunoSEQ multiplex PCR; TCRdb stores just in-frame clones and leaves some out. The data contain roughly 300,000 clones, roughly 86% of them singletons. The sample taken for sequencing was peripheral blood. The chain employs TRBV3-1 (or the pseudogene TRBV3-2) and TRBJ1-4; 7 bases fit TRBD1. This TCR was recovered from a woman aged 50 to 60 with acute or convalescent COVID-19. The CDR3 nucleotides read TGTGCCAGCAGCCGAACCGGGACAGAGAATGAAAAACTGTTTTTT. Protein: CASSRTGTENEKLFF.